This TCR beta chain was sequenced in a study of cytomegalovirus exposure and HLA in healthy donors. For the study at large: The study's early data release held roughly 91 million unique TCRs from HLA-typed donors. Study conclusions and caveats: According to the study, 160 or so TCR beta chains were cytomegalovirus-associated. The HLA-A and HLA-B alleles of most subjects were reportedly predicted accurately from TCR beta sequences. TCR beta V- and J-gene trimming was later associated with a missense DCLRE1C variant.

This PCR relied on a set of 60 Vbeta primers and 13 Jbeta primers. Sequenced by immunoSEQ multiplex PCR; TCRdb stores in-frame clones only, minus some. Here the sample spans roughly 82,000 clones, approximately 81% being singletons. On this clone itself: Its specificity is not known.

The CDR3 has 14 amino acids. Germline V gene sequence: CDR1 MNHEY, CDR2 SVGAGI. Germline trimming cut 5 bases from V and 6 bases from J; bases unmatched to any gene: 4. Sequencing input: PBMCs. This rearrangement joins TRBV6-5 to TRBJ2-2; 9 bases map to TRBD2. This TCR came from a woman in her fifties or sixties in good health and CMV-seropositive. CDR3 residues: CASSGGRVAGELFF. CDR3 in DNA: TGTGCCAGCAGTGGCGGGAGGGTAGCCGGGGAGCTGTTTTTT.